This T cell receptor beta chain was sequenced during a study of neoadjuvant anti-PD-1 for oral cavity cancer. Germline CDR1 is PRHDT and CDR2 is FYEKMQ (reference sequence). The CDR3 has 16 residues. The trim removed 5 bases at V and 4 bases at J, leaving 6 bases unmatched. Clones were read by immunoSEQ multiplex PCR, and TCRdb kept only the in-frame ones, dropping some. Of approximately 15,000 clones in the sample, 65% to 75% are singletons; the top ten hold around 2.8%. This clone was recorded once. As to time point: after neoadjuvant nivolumab, at surgical resection. This sequence joins TRBV13 and TRBJ2-1; 12 bases match TRBD2. The TCR comes from a person aged 40 to 85 with oral cavity squamous cell carcinoma. The sample in question was PBMCs, obtained after nivolumab (anti-PD-1) treatment. The CDR3: CASSPFGTSGYNEQFF. The CDR3, as DNA: TGTGCCAGCAGCCCTTTTGGGACTAGCGGGTACAATGAGCAGTTCTTC.